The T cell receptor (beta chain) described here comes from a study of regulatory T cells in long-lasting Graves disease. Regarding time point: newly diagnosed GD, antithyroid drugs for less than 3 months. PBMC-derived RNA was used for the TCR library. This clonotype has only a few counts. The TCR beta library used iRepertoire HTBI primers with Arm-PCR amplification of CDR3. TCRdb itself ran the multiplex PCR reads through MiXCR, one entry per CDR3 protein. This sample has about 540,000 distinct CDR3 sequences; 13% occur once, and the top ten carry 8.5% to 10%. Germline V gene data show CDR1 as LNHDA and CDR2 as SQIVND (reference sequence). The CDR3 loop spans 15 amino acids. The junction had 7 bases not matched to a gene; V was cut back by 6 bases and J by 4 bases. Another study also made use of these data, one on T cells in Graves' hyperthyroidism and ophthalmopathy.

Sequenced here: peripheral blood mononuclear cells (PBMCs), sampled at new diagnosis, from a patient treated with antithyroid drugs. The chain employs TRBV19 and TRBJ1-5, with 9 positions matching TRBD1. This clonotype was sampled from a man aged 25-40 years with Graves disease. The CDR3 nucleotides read TGTGCCAGTAGACTAAGGGACAGGGTAAATCAGCCCCAGCATTTT. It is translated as CASRLRDRVNQPQHF.